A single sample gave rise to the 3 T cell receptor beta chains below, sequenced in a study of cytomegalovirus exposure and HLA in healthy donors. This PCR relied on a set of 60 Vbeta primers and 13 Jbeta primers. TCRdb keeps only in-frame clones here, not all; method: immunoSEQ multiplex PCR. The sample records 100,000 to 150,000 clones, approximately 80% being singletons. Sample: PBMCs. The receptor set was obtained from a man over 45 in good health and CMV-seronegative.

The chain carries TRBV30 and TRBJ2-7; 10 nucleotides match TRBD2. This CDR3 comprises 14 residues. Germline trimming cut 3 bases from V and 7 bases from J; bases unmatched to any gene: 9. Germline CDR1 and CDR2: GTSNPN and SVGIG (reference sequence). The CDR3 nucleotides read TGTGCCTGGAGCCCGGGGACTAGCGCAGGAGAGCAGTACTTC. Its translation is CAWSPGTSAGEQYF.

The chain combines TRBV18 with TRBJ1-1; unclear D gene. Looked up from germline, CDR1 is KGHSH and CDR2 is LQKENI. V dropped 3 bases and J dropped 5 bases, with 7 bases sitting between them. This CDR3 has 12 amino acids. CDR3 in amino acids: CASSPRLTEAFF. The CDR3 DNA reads TGTGCCAGCTCACCCCGACTTACTGAAGCTTTCTTT. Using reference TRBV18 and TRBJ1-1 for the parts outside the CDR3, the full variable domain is NAGVMQNPRHLVRRRGQEARLRCSPMKGHSHVYWYRQLPEEGLKFMVYLQKENIIDESGMPKERFSAEFPKEGPSILRIQQVVRGDSAAYFCASSPRLTEAFFGQGTRLTVV.

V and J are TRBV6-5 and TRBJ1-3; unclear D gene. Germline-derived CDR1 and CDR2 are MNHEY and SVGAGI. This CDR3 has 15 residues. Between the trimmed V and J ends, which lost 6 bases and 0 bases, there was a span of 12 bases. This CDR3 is CASSLRSSSGNTIYF. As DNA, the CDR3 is TGTGCCAGCAGCCTCAGATCTAGCTCTGGAAACACCATATATTTT.